The 12 T cell receptor beta chains presented below share a single source sample, sequenced in a study of response to subunit inactivated influenza vaccine. TCRdb independently ran MiXCR on the RT-PCR reads; one entry per CDR3 protein. Of some 570,000 distinct CDR3 sequences listed, around 11% were seen once; the top ten hold more than 9.5%. This sample also belongs to another study, concerning T cells expressing NK-cell markers. From that study: TCR beta cDNA was made by 5'RACE template switching with UMIs.

The material sequenced was PBMCs from blood, taken on the day of vaccination. The receptors stem from a man in his fifties or sixties who received an inactivated influenza vaccine.

This clonotype came up many times. This chain connects TRBV24-1 to TRBJ1-5; 8 nucleotides line up with TRBD1. The germline V gene has CDR1 KGHDR and CDR2 SFDVKD. This CDR3 spans 20 amino acids. V gave up 2 bases and J gave up 0 bases; unmatched junction bases: 14. CDR3 sequence (DNA): TGTGCCACCAGTGATTGGGACAGGACACTTCTGACTTATAGCAATCAGCCCCAGCATTTT. This sequence encodes CATSDWDRTLLTYSNQPQHF.

The chain has TRBV4-3 and TRBJ2-1, with unresolved D. Trimming removed 2 bases from V and 10 bases from J, with 12 bases in between. From germline, CDR1 is LGHNA and CDR2 YSLEER. The CDR3 has 13 residues. The CDR3 region is CASSQQVSGEQFF. The CDR3 DNA reads TGCGCCAGCAGCCAACAGGTGTCCGGGGAGCAGTTCTTC.

This sequence joins TRBV28 and TRBJ2-7; D remains ambiguous. Germline V gene sequence: CDR1 MDHEN, CDR2 SYDVKM. Trimming took off 4 bases at V and 2 bases at J, with 12 bases between the two ends. This CDR3 is 14 amino acids long. The CDR3 DNA reads as TGTGCCAGCAGTTCCCCTGGGAAAACCTACGAGCAGTACTTC. Protein: CASSSPGKTYEQYF.

The rearrangement links TRBV20-1 to TRBJ2-1; the D is unclear. V was trimmed by 5 bases and J by 5 bases, leaving 7 bases between them. The length of the CDR3 is 11 residues. Germline V CDR1 and CDR2: DFQATT, SNEGSKA (reference sequence). In nucleotides, the CDR3 is TGCAGTGCTGAGGAAAACAATGAGCAGTTCTTC. It encodes CSAEENNEQFF.

This clonotype was seen only a few times. V usage is TRBV3-1 and J usage is TRBJ2-3, with a tentative D call TRBD1 (5 bases). Germline lookup yields CDR1 LGHDT and CDR2 YNNKEL (reference sequence). Trimming left V 1 base short and J 4 bases short, with 15 bases between. The CDR3 runs 16 residues. The CDR3, as DNA: TGTGCCAGCAGCCAAGGCGGATCCCTGGGGCCAGATACGCAGTATTTT. Encoded protein: CASSQGGSLGPDTQYF.

In this sample, this clonotype turned up a few times. This chain connects TRBV7-8 to TRBJ2-3, with D perhaps matching TRBD2 (5 bases). Trimming cost V 4 bases and J 0 bases, with 8 bases left between them. Germline CDR1 reads SGHVS; CDR2 reads FQNEAQ. CDR3 size: 14 residues. CDR3 bases: TGTGCCAGCAGCTATAGCGAAAGCACAGATACGCAGTATTTT. As protein: CASSYSESTDTQYF. The full variable domain, with the rest looked up from reference TRBV7-8 and TRBJ2-3, is GAGVSQSPRYKVAKRGQDVALRCDPISGHVSLFWYQQALGQGPEFLTYFQNEAQLDKSGLPSDRFFAERPEGSVSTLKIQRTQQEDSAVYLCASSYSESTDTQYFGPGTRLTVL.

This rearrangement joins TRBV5-1 to TRBJ1-4; a weak D match, TRBD1 (5 bases). Between the trimmed V and J ends, which lost 2 bases and 7 bases, there was a span of 15 bases. The CDR3 has 15 residues. Per germline, CDR1 SGHRS and CDR2 YFSETQ. CDR3 nucleotide sequence: TGCGCCAGCAGCTTCCGGCGGGACTTGGGTGAAAAACTGTTTTTT. Amino acid sequence: CASSFRRDLGEKLFF.

The table lists this clonotype with many counts. The chain couples TRBV5-1 to TRBJ1-2; D gene uncertain. V was pared by 1 base and J by 3 bases, with 7 bases between. From germline, CDR1 is SGHRS and CDR2 YFSETQ. CDR3 length equals 13 residues. The CDR3 sequence is CASSLSEDYGYTF. In DNA form, the CDR3 reads TGCGCCAGCAGCTTGTCAGAAGACTATGGCTACACCTTC. Combining the CDR3 with reference TRBV5-1 and TRBJ1-2 gives the whole variable domain KAGVTQTPRYLIKTRGQQVTLSCSPISGHRSVSWYQQTPGQGLQFLFEYFSETQRNKGNFPGRFSGRQFSNSRSEMNVSTLELGDSALYLCASSLSEDYGYTFGSGTRLTVV.

This clonotype was found a few times. The chain has TRBV9 and TRBJ2-5; tentative D call: TRBD2 (5 bases). This CDR3 is 14 amino acids long. Germline-derived CDR1 and CDR2 are SGDLS and YYNGEE. Trimming took off 2 bases at V and 2 bases at J, with 10 bases between the two ends. DNA of the CDR3: TGTGCCAGCAGCGTGTCGCCGGGACAAGAGACCCAGTACTTC. Translated, it gives CASSVSPGQETQYF.

The chain has TRBV4-2 and TRBJ1-3; D is uncertain. Trimming shortened V by 1 base and J by 1 base, and 5 bases separated the two germline ends. There are 14 residues in the CDR3. Per germline, CDR1 LGHNA and CDR2 YNFKEQ. Here the CDR3 DNA reads TGTGCCAGCAGCCAAGGTTATTCTGGAAACACCATATATTTT. Translation: CASSQGYSGNTIYF.

This clonotype was recorded at least ten times. This chain's CDR3 is CASSSGTSSYEQYF. The DNA of the CDR3 is TGTGCCAGCAGTTCCGGGACTTCAAGTTACGAGCAGTACTTC. V gene TRBV12-3 or TRBV12-4 combines with J gene TRBJ2-7, with D possibly TRBD2 on 6 matching bases. V dropped 4 bases and J dropped 4 bases, with 14 bases sitting between them. The CDR3 loop spans 14 amino acids.

V and J are TRBV15 and TRBJ2-5, with TRBD1 matching 8 bases. The ends lost 0 bases at V and 2 bases at J; junction bases unmatched: 11. CDR1 and CDR2 (germline): LNHNV, YYDKDF (reference sequence). The CDR3 contains 18 residues. The CDR3 DNA follows: TGTGCCACCAGCAGAGATCTTTGGGCGGACAGGGCACAAGAGACCCAGTACTTC. Encoded protein: CATSRDLWADRAQETQYF.